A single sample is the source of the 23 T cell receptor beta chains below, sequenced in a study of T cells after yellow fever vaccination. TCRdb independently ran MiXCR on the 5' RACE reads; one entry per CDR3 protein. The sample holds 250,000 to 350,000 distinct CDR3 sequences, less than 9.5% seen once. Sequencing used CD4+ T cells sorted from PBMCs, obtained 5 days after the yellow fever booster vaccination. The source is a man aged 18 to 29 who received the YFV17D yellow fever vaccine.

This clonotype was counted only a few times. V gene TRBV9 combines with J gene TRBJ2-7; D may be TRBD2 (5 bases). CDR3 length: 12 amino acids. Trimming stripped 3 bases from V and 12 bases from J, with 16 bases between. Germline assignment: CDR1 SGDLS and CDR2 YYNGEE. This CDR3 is CASSADSGDRYV. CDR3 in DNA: TGTGCCAGCAGCGCGGACTCCGGAGATCGGTACGTC.

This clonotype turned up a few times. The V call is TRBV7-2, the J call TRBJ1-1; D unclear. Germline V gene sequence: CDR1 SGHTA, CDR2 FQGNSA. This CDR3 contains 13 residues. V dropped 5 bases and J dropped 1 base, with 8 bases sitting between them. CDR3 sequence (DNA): TGTGCCAGCAGCCCATATAAGAACACTGAAGCTTTCTTT. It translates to CASSPYKNTEAFF.

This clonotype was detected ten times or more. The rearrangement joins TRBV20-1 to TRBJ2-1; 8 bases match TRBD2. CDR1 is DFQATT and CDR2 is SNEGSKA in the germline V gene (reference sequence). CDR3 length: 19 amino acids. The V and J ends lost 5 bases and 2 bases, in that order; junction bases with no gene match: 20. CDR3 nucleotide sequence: TGCAGTGCTTTTCCGCGGTCTAGCGGGCCGAAGAGCCCCTACAATGAGCAGTTCTTC. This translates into CSAFPRSSGPKSPYNEQFF.

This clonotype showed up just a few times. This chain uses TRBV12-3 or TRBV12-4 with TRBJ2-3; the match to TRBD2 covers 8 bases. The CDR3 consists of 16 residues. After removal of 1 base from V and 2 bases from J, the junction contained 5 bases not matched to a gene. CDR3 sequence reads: CASSLGGGGNTDTQYF. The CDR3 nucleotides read TGTGCCAGCAGTTTAGGTGGCGGGGGGAACACAGATACGCAGTATTTT.

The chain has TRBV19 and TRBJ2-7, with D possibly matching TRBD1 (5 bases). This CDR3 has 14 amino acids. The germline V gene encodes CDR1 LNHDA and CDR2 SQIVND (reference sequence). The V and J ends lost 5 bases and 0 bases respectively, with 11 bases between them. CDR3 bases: TGTGCCAGTAGTGTCCCAGGGTCCTCCTACGAGCAGTACTTC. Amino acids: CASSVPGSSYEQYF.

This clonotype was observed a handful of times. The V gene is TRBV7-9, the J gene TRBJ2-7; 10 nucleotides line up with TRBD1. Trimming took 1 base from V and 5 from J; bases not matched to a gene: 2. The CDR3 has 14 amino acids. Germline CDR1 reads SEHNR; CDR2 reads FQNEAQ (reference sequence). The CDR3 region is CASSLGGTGDEQYV. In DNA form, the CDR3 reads TGTGCCAGCAGCTTAGGCGGGACAGGGGACGAGCAGTACGTC.

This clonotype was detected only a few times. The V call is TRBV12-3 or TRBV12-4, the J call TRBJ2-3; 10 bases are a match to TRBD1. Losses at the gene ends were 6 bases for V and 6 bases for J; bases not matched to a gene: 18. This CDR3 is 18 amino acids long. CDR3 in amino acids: CASRPNPGQGTTGDTQYF. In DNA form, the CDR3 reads TGTGCCAGCAGACCCAACCCGGGACAGGGGACGACGGGGGATACGCAGTATTTT.

CDR3 DNA sequence: TGCAGTGCCCGCCCGGACTCTGGGGCCAACGTCCTGACTTTC. Amino acids: CSARPDSGANVLTF. This sequence joins TRBV20-1 and TRBJ2-6; D not resolved. The CDR3 covers 14 residues. With 6 bases removed from V and 0 bases from J, the gap between germline ends came to 9 bases. Germline loops: CDR1 DFQATT, CDR2 SNEGSKA (reference sequence).

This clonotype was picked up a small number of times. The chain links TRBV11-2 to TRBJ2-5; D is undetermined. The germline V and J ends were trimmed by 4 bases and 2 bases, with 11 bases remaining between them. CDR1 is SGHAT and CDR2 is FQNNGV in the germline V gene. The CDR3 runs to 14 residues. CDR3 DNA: TGTGCCAGCAGCTCCCACGGTAAACAAGAGACCCAGTACTTC. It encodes CASSSHGKQETQYF. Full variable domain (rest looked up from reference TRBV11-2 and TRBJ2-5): EAGVAQSPRYKIIEKRQSVAFWCNPISGHATLYWYQQILGQGPKLLIQFQNNGVVDDSQLPKDRFSAERLKGVDSTLKIQPAKLEDSAVYLCASSSHGKQETQYFGPGTRLLVL.

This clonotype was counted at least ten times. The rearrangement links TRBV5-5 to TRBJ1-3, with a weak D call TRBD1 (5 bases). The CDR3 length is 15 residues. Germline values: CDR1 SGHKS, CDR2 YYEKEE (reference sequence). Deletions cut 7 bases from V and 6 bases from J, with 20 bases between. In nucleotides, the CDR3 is TGTGCCAGCCACCAATCGGGGACCCCTATAAACACCATATATTTT. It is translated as CASHQSGTPINTIYF.

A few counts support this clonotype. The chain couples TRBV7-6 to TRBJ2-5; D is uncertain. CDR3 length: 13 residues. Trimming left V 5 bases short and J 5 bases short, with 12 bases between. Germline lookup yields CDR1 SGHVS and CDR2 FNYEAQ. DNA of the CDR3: TGTGCCAGCAGCGATCCGTTCCGGGAGACCCAGTACTTC. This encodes CASSDPFRETQYF.

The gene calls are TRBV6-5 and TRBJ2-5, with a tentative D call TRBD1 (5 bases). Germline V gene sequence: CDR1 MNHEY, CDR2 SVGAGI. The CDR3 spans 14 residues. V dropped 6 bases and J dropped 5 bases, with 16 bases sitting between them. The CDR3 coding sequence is TGTGCCAGCAGCCCCGGCAGGGCTTTTGAGACCCAGTACTTC. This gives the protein CASSPGRAFETQYF.

CDR3 protein: CASSQDSLGAEAFF. CDR3 sequence (DNA): TGCGCCAGCAGCCAAGATTCCCTAGGCGCTGAAGCTTTCTTT. The V and J genes are TRBV4-3 and TRBJ1-1, with D unclear. V was clipped by 0 bases and J by 6 bases, with 11 bases between them. This CDR3 comprises 14 residues. Germline CDR1 reads LGHNA; CDR2 reads YSLEER.

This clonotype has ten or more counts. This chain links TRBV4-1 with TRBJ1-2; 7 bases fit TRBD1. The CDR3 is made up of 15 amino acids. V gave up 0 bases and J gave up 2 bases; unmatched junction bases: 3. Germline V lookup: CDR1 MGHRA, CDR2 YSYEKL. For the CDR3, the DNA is TGCGCCAGCAGCCAAGACCCACAGGGGAACTATGGCTACACCTTC. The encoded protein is CASSQDPQGNYGYTF.

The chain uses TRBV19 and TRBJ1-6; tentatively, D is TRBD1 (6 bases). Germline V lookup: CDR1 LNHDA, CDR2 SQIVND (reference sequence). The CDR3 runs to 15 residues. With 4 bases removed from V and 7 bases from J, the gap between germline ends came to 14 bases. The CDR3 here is CASSTDSLGNSPLHF. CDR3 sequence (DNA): TGTGCCAGTAGTACGGACAGTCTGGGGAATTCACCCCTCCACTTT.

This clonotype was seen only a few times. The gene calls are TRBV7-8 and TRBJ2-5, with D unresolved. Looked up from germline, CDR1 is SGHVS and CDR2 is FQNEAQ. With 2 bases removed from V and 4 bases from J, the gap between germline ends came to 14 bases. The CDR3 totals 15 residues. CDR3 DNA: TGTGCCAGCAGCTTAATCCGCACATTCCCAGAGACCCAGTACTTC. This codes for CASSLIRTFPETQYF.

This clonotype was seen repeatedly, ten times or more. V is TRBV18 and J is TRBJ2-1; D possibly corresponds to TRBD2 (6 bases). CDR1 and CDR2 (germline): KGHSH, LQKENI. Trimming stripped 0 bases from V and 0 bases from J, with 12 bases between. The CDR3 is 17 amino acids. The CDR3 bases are TGTGCCAGCTCACCACCGGGACTTTCGAGCTCCTACAATGAGCAGTTCTTC. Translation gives CASSPPGLSSSYNEQFF.

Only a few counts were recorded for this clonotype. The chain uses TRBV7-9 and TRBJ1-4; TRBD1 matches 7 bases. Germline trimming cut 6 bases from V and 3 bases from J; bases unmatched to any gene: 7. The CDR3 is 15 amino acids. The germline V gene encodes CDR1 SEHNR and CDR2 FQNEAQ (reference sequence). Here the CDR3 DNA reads TGTGCCAGCAGTACCAGGGGGGGAGCTAATGAAAAACTGTTTTTT. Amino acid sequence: CASSTRGGANEKLFF.

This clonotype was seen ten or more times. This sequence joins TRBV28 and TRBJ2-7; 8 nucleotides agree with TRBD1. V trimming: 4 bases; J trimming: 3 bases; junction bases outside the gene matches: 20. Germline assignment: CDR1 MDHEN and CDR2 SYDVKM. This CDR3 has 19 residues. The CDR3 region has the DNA TGTGCCAGCAGTTCCCGTATCCCCCGAACCAGGGGGCCAAGCTACGAGCAGTACGTC. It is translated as CASSSRIPRTRGPSYEQYV.

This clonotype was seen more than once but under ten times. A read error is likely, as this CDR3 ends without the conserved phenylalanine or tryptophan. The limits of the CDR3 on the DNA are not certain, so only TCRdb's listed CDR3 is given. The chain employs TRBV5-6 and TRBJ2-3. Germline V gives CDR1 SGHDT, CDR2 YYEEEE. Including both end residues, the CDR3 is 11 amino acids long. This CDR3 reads CASSSGAELFS.

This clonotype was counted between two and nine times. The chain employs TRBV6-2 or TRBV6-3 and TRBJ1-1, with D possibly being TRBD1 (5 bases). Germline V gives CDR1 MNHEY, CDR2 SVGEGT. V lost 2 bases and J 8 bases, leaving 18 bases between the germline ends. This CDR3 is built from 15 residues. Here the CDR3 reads CASSYGGLHPGEAFF. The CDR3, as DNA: TGTGCCAGCAGTTACGGGGGACTTCATCCTGGGGAAGCTTTCTTT.

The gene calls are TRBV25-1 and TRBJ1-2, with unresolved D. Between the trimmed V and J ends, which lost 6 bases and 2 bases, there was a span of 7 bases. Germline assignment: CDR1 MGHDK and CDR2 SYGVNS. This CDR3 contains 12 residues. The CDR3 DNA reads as TGTGCCAGCAGACAGACCAACTATGGCTACACCTTC. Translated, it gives CASRQTNYGYTF.

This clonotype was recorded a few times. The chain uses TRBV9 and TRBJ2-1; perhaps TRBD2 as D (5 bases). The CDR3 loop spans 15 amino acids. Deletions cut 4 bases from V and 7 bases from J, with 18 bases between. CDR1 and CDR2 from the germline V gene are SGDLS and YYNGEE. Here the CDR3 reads CASSPSGSRMNEQFF. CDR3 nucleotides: TGTGCCAGCAGCCCTTCGGGGTCCCGGATGAATGAGCAGTTCTTC.